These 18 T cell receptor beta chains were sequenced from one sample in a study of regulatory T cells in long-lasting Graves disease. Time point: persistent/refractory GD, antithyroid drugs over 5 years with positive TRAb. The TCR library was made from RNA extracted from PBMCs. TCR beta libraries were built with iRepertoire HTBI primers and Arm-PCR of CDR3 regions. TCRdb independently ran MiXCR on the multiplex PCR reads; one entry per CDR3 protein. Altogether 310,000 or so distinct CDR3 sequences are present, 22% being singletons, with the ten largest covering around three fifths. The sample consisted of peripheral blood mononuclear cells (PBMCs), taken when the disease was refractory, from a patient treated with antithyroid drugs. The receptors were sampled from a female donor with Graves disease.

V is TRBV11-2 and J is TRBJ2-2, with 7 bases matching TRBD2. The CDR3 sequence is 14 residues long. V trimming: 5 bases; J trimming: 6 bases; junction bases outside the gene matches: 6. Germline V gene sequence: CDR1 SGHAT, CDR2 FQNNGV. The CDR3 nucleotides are TGTGCCAGCAGCAAAGAGGGAGGGCCCGGGGAGCTGTTTTTT. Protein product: CASSKEGGPGELFF. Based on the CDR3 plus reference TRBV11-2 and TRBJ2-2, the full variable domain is EAGVAQSPRYKIIEKRQSVAFWCNPISGHATLYWYQQILGQGPKLLIQFQNNGVVDDSQLPKDRFSAERLKGVDSTLKIQPAKLEDSAVYLCASSKEGGPGELFFGEGSRLTVL.

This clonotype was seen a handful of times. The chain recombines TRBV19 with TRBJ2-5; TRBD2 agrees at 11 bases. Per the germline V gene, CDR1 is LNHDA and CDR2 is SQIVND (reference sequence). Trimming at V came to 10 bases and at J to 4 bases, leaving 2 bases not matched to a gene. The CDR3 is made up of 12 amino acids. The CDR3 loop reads CATGTSGETQYF. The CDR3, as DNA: TGTGCCACCGGGACTAGCGGAGAGACCCAGTACTTC.

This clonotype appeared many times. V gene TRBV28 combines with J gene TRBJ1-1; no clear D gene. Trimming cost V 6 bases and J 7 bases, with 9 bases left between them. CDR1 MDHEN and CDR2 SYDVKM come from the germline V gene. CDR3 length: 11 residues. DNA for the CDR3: TGTGCCAGCAGCCTACAGTTTGAAGCTTTCTTT. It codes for CASSLQFEAFF. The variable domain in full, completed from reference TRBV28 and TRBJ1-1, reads DVKVTQSSRYLVKRTGEKVFLECVQDMDHENMFWYRQDPGLGLRLIYFSYDVKMKEKGDIPEGYSVSREKKERFSLILESASTNQTSMYLCASSLQFEAFFGQGTRLTVV.

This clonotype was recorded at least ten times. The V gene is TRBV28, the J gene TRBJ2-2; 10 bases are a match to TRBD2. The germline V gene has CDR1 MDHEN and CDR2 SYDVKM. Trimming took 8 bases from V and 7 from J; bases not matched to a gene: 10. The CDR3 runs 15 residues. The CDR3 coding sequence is TGTGCCAGCCAGGGCGCTAGCGGGGGTATCGGGGAGCTGTTTTTT. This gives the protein CASQGASGGIGELFF. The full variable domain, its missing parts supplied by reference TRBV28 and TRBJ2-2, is DVKVTQSSRYLVKRTGEKVFLECVQDMDHENMFWYRQDPGLGLRLIYFSYDVKMKEKGDIPEGYSVSREKKERFSLILESASTNQTSMYLCASQGASGGIGELFFGEGSRLTVL.

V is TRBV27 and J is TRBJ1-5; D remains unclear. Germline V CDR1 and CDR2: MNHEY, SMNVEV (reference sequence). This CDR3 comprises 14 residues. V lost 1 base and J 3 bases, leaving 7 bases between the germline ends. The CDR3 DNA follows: TGTGCCAGCAGTTTATTTTCCTCCAATCAGCCCCAGCATTTT. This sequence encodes CASSLFSSNQPQHF.

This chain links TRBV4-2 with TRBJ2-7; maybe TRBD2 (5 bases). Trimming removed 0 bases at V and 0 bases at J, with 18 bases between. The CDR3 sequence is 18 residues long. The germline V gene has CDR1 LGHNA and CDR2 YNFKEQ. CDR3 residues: CASSQEPYNSGDSYEQYF. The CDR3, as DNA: TGTGCCAGCAGCCAAGAACCTTACAATTCCGGGGACTCCTACGAGCAGTACTTC.

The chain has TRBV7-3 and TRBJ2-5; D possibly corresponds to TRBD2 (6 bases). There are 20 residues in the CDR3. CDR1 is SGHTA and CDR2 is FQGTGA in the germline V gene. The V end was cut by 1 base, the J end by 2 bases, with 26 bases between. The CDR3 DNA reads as TGTGCCAGCAGCTTAAGAGGGAGCATTTTAGGGACTGCCCAACAAGAGACCCAGTACTTC. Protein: CASSLRGSILGTAQQETQYF.

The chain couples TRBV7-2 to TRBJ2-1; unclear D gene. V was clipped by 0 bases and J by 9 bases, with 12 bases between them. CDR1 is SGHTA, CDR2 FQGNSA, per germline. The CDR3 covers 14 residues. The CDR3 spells CASSLALRTGEQFF. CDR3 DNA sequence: TGTGCCAGCAGCTTAGCGCTAAGGACGGGTGAGCAGTTCTTC.

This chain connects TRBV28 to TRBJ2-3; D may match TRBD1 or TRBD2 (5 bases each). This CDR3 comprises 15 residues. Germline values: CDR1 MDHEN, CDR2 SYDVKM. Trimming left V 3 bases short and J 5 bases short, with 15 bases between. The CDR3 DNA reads TGTGCCAGCAGTTTCCTCGGGGCTTCCCAAGATACGCAGTATTTT. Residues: CASSFLGASQDTQYF.

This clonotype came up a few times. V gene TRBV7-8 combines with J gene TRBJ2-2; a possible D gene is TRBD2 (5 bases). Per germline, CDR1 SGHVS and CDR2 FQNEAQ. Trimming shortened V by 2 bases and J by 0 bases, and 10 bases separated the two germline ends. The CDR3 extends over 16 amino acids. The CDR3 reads CASSLRRAANTGELFF. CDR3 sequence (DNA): TGTGCCAGCAGCTTACGGCGGGCCGCGAACACCGGGGAGCTGTTTTTT. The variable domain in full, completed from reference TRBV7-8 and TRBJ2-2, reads GAGVSQSPRYKVAKRGQDVALRCDPISGHVSLFWYQQALGQGPEFLTYFQNEAQLDKSGLPSDRFFAERPEGSVSTLKIQRTQQEDSAVYLCASSLRRAANTGELFFGEGSRLTVL.

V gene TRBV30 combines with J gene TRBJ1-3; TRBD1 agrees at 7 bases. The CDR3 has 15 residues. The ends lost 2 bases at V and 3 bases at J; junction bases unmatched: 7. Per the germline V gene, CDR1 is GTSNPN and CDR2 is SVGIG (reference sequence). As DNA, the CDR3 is TGTGCCTGGAGTCCGGGAGGGGGCTATGGAAACACCATATATTTT. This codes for CAWSPGGGYGNTIYF. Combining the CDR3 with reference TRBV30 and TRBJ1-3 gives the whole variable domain SQTIHQWPATLVQPVGSPLSLECTVEGTSNPNLYWYRQAAGRGLQLLFYSVGIGQISSEVPQNLSASRPQDRQFILSSKKLLLSDSGFYLCAWSPGGGYGNTIYFGEGSWLTVV.

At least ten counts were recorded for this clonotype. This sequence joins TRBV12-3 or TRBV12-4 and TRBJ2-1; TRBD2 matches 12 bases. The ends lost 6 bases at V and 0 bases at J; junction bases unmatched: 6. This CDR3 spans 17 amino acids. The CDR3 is CASRRTSGKRSYNEQFF. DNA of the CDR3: TGTGCCAGCAGGAGGACTAGCGGGAAACGCTCCTACAATGAGCAGTTCTTC.

DNA of the CDR3: TGTGCCAGCAGACCGGGGAGCCAGCCCACCGGGGAGCTGTTTTTT. This translates into CASRPGSQPTGELFF. V and J are TRBV27 and TRBJ2-2; TRBD2 might be the D (5 bases). V was clipped by 6 bases and J by 4 bases, with 15 bases between them. The CDR3 totals 15 residues. Germline V gene sequence: CDR1 MNHEY, CDR2 SMNVEV (reference sequence).

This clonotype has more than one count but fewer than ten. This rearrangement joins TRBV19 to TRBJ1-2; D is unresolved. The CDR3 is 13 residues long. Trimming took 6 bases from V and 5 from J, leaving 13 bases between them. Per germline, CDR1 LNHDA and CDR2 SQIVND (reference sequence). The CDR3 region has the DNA TGTGCCAGTAGGACGGACCCGCGGTATGGCTACACCTTC. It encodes CASRTDPRYGYTF.

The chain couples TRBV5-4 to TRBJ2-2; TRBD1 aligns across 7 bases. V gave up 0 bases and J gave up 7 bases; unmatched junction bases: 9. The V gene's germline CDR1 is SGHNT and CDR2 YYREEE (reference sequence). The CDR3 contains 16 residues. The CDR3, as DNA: TGTGCCAGCAGCTTGGACAGGGGAAGTTCTAACGGGGAGCTGTTTTTT. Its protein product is CASSLDRGSSNGELFF.

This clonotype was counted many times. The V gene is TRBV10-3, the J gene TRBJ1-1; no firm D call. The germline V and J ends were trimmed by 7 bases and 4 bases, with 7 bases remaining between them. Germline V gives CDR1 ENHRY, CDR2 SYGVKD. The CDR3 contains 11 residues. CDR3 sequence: CAIMWTTEAFF. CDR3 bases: TGTGCCATCATGTGGACCACTGAAGCTTTCTTT.

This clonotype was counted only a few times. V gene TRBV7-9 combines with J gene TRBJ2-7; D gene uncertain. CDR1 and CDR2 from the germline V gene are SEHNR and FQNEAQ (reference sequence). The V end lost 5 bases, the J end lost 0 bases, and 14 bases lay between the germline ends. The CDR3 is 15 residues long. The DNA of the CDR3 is TGTGCCAGCAGCCCTCCTACGACCGCCTCCTACGAGCAGTACTTC. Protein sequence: CASSPPTTASYEQYF.

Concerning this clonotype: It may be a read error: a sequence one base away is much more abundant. The CDR3 reads CASSLGGYQETRYF. In nucleotides, the CDR3 is TGTGCCAGCAGCTTAGGGGGATACCAAGAGACCCGGTACTTC. The V gene is TRBV7-2, the J gene TRBJ2-5; no definite D call. The CDR3 runs 14 residues. Looked up from germline, CDR1 is SGHTA and CDR2 is FQGNSA.